Shown below are 31 T cell receptor beta chains from a single sample sequenced in a study of OX40 agonist ivuxolimab in advanced cancers. Profiling relied on immunoSEQ multiplex PCR, and the TCRdb table lists in-frame clones only, not all of them. The sample shows more than 85,000 clones, around nine tenths of them seen only once. Here the sequenced sample was CD4+ or CD8+ T cells sorted from blood, taken in a trial of the OX40 agonist ivuxolimab. These receptors were collected from an adult with an advanced solid tumor such as melanoma, head and neck, liver or kidney cancer.

V is TRBV7-2 and J is TRBJ2-2; D is tentatively TRBD1 or TRBD2 (5 bases each). The CDR3 runs to 13 residues. V was trimmed by 2 bases and J by 6 bases, leaving 7 bases between them. The germline CDR1 and CDR2 sequences are SGHTA and FQGNSA. The CDR3 nucleotides are TGTGCCAGCAGCTTAACGGGGCCCGGGGAGCTGTTTTTT. Its protein product is CASSLTGPGELFF.

CDR3 sequence (DNA): TGCAGCGTTTGGGACAAGAATGAAAAACTGTTTTTT. This codes for CSVWDKNEKLFF. The J gene is TRBJ1-4, the V gene TRBV29-1; possibly TRBD1 for D (6 bases). The CDR3 is made up of 12 amino acids. Trimming pared 5 bases from V and 5 bases from J, leaving 9 bases between. Germline CDR1 and CDR2: SQVTM and ANQGSEA.

The rearrangement links TRBV18 to TRBJ2-1, with 9 bases aligning to TRBD2. CDR3 size: 17 residues. The junction had 5 bases not matched to a gene; V was cut back by 0 bases and J by 2 bases. Germline-derived CDR1 and CDR2 are KGHSH and LQKENI. Here the CDR3 reads CASSPPGAGGTYNEQFF. DNA for the CDR3: TGTGCCAGCTCACCACCCGGTGCGGGAGGGACCTACAATGAGCAGTTCTTC. Filled out from reference TRBV18 and TRBJ2-1, the complete variable domain reads NAGVMQNPRHLVRRRGQEARLRCSPMKGHSHVYWYRQLPEEGLKFMVYLQKENIIDESGMPKERFSAEFPKEGPSILRIQQVVRGDSAAYFCASSPPGAGGTYNEQFFGPGTRLTVL.

The chain couples TRBV7-6 to TRBJ1-3; D is possibly TRBD1 (6 bases). Germline V gene data show CDR1 as SGHVS and CDR2 as FNYEAQ. The CDR3 covers 17 residues. The V end lost 4 bases, the J end lost 2 bases, and 18 bases lay between the germline ends. The CDR3 DNA follows: TGTGCCAGCAGCTCCCCCGGTCGGGCAGGGGCTGGAAACACCATATATTTT. Encoded protein: CASSSPGRAGAGNTIYF.

The chain has TRBV20-1 and TRBJ2-7; unclear D gene. The germline CDR1 and CDR2 sequences are DFQATT and SNEGSKA (reference sequence). The ends were cut back, 4 bases at V and 8 bases at J, with 3 bases in the middle. CDR3 length: 8 amino acids. The DNA for the CDR3 is TGCAGTGCTACTCAGCAGTACTTC. Translating it yields CSATQQYF.

The chain links TRBV5-5 to TRBJ2-7; 8 bases agree with TRBD2. Germline V gives CDR1 SGHKS, CDR2 YYEKEE (reference sequence). V was pared by 0 bases and J by 3 bases, with 5 bases of the junction left unmatched. CDR3 size: 15 residues. CDR3 in DNA: TGTGCCAGCAGCTTGGGACTAGCGATGAACTACGAGCAGTACTTC. Amino acids: CASSLGLAMNYEQYF.

The chain joins TRBV2 to TRBJ1-4; maybe TRBD1 (5 bases). Trimming stripped 6 bases from V and 7 bases from J, with 15 bases between. CDR1 and CDR2 (germline): SNHLY, FYNNEI. This CDR3 has 14 amino acids. The CDR3 coding sequence is TGTGCCAGCAGGGACTGGCAGGGTGGTGAAAAACTGTTTTTT. Protein: CASRDWQGGEKLFF.

This clone came up once. The CDR3 sequence: CASSGTASSYEQYF. Here the CDR3 DNA reads TGTGCCAGTAGCGGGACAGCCAGCTCCTACGAGCAGTACTTC. This chain links TRBV19 with TRBJ2-7, with 7 bases lining up with TRBD1. CDR1 LNHDA and CDR2 SQIVND come from the germline V gene (reference sequence). V lost 6 bases and J lost 0; bases outside the gene matches: 5. The length of the CDR3 is 14 residues.

V and J are TRBV15 and TRBJ1-1; no clear D gene. V shed 0 bases and J shed 1 base, with 9 bases lying between them. The CDR3 is 15 residues long. Per the germline V gene, CDR1 is LNHNV and CDR2 is YYDKDF (reference sequence). CDR3: CATSRDRVGNTEAFF. CDR3 nucleotide sequence: TGTGCCACCAGCAGAGATAGGGTGGGGAACACTGAAGCTTTCTTT.

The rearrangement joins TRBV6-5 to TRBJ2-1, with D hard to call. The CDR3 runs 12 residues. Germline values: CDR1 MNHEY, CDR2 SVGAGI. V lost 6 bases, J lost 9 bases, and 12 bases lay in between. The CDR3 here is CASRARDFEQFF. The DNA for the CDR3 is TGTGCCAGCAGGGCTAGGGATTTTGAGCAGTTCTTC.

V is TRBV5-6 and J is TRBJ2-1; the match to TRBD2 covers 9 bases. Germline V gives CDR1 SGHDT, CDR2 YYEEEE. The length of the CDR3 is 16 residues. With V trimmed by 3 bases and J by 1 base, 5 bases remained unmatched. The CDR3: CASSSLAGESYNEQFF. DNA for the CDR3: TGTGCCAGCAGCTCTTTAGCGGGAGAGTCCTACAATGAGCAGTTCTTC.

This rearrangement joins TRBV10-3 to TRBJ2-1; D tentatively reads TRBD1 or TRBD2 (5 bases each). CDR3 length equals 13 residues. Germline assignment: CDR1 ENHRY and CDR2 SYGVKD. V was pared by 5 bases and J by 9 bases, with 14 bases between. CDR3 protein: CAISLPGPGEQFF. CDR3 bases: TGTGCCATCAGTCTCCCGGGACCCGGTGAGCAGTTCTTC.

The J gene is TRBJ1-1, the V gene TRBV4-3; D perhaps matches TRBD1 (5 bases). The germline V and J ends were trimmed by 1 base and 1 base, with 16 bases remaining between them. This CDR3 region has 17 residues. Germline V gene lookup returns CDR1 LGHNA and CDR2 YSLEER. CDR3 bases: TGCGCCAGCAGCCAAGGGGGGACCGGGCCCTCGAACACTGAAGCTTTCTTT. Translation: CASSQGGTGPSNTEAFF.

The chain is built from TRBV7-2 and TRBJ2-1; TRBD2 agrees at 11 bases. The V gene end was trimmed by 5 bases and the J gene end by 4 bases; junction bases not matched to a gene: 4. CDR1 is SGHTA, CDR2 FQGNSA, per germline. The CDR3 totals 15 residues. The DNA for the CDR3 is TGTGCCAGCAGCGCCGGGACTAGCGGATACAATGAGCAGTTCTTC. Its translation: CASSAGTSGYNEQFF.

The rearrangement uses TRBV28 and TRBJ2-7; D tentatively fits TRBD1 or TRBD2 (5 bases each). V was clipped by 7 bases and J by 2 bases, with 12 bases between them. This CDR3 comprises 13 residues. Germline V gives CDR1 MDHEN, CDR2 SYDVKM. The CDR3 is CASIGTLAYEQYF. The CDR3 DNA is TGTGCCAGCATTGGGACGCTTGCCTACGAGCAGTACTTC.

The V gene is TRBV28, the J gene TRBJ1-5; 8 nucleotides agree with TRBD1. Germline V lookup: CDR1 MDHEN, CDR2 SYDVKM. Trimming took 6 bases from V and 3 from J; bases not matched to a gene: 4. The CDR3 length is 14 residues. This CDR3 reads CASRRTGYNQPQHF. CDR3 bases: TGTGCCAGCAGGCGGACAGGGTACAATCAGCCCCAGCATTTT.

The rearrangement uses TRBV6-5 and TRBJ1-2, with unresolved D. CDR3 length equals 11 residues. Germline CDR1 MNHEY, CDR2 SVGAGI. Trimming stripped 5 bases from V and 2 bases from J, with 3 bases between. The CDR3 loop reads CASSGNYGYTF. CDR3 sequence (DNA): TGTGCCAGCAGTGGGAACTATGGCTACACCTTC.

This rearrangement joins TRBV29-1 to TRBJ2-2; D is undetermined. Deletions cut 3 bases from V and 0 bases from J, with 5 bases between. This CDR3 spans 13 amino acids. The V gene's germline CDR1 is SQVTM and CDR2 ANQGSEA. CDR3 amino acids: CSVDKSNTGELFF. DNA of the CDR3: TGCAGCGTTGACAAGTCGAACACCGGGGAGCTGTTTTTT.

The V call is TRBV15, the J call TRBJ2-3; possibly TRBD2 for D (6 bases). The CDR3 contains 15 residues. Trimming took 1 base from V and 7 from J, leaving 15 bases between them. Per the germline V gene, CDR1 is LNHNV and CDR2 is YYDKDF (reference sequence). The CDR3 coding sequence is TGTGCCACCAGCAGAGTGGTTTCGGAGGGCAATACGCAGTATTTT. Translation: CATSRVVSEGNTQYF.

This chain uses TRBV7-2 with TRBJ2-3, with D perhaps TRBD2 (6 bases). Trimming pared 0 bases from V and 4 bases from J, leaving 11 bases between. CDR1 and CDR2 from the germline V gene are SGHTA and FQGNSA. This CDR3 spans 15 amino acids. The CDR3 coding sequence is TGTGCCAGCAGCTTAGCGGGAGGACGCGCAGATACGCAGTATTTT. Encoded protein: CASSLAGGRADTQYF.

Only a few counts were recorded for this clone. The rearrangement uses TRBV13 and TRBJ1-3; maybe TRBD1 (5 bases). Germline assignment: CDR1 PRHDT and CDR2 FYEKMQ (reference sequence). V lost 0 bases to trimming and J lost 4 bases, with 10 bases between them. The CDR3 is 15 residues long. CDR3 region: CASSLGLGTGNTIYF. The CDR3 DNA follows: TGTGCCAGCAGCTTAGGTCTCGGGACCGGAAACACCATATATTTT.

The V gene is TRBV4-2, the J gene TRBJ2-1; 8 bases align to TRBD2. Trimming cost V 1 base and J 0 bases; bases outside gene matches: 5. The CDR3 has 17 amino acids. Germline V gives CDR1 LGHNA, CDR2 YNFKEQ. CDR3 DNA sequence: TGTGCCAGCAGCCAAGCCGCCGGGACTAGCTCCTACAATGAGCAGTTCTTC. Translation: CASSQAAGTSSYNEQFF.

The chain has TRBV19 and TRBJ2-5; 8 bases align to TRBD2. Germline values: CDR1 LNHDA, CDR2 SQIVND (reference sequence). V trimming: 1 base; J trimming: 5 bases; junction bases outside the gene matches: 0. The CDR3 length is 13 residues. DNA for the CDR3: TGTGCCAGTAGTATAGGACTAGCGGAGACCCAGTACTTC. Protein product: CASSIGLAETQYF.

The rearrangement links TRBV27 to TRBJ2-4; 9 nucleotides line up with TRBD1. The CDR3 runs to 14 residues. Losses at the gene ends were 6 bases for V and 9 bases for J; bases not matched to a gene: 9. The germline V gene encodes CDR1 MNHEY and CDR2 SMNVEV (reference sequence). This CDR3 reads CASSSDRGVSIQYF. The DNA of the CDR3 is TGTGCCAGCAGCTCGGACAGGGGTGTGAGCATTCAGTACTTC.

The chain uses TRBV19 and TRBJ2-7, with a weak D call TRBD1 (6 bases). CDR1 and CDR2 from the germline V gene are LNHDA and SQIVND (reference sequence). The CDR3 runs 13 residues. With 4 bases removed from V and 4 bases from J, the gap between germline ends came to 11 bases. This CDR3 is CASSTHTGYEQYF. The CDR3 bases are TGTGCCAGTAGTACCCATACAGGGTACGAGCAGTACTTC.

V is TRBV5-3 and J is TRBJ2-7, with 9 bases lining up with TRBD1. Being an ORF, TRBV5-3 has a function that is uncertain. The ends lost 8 bases at V and 3 bases at J; junction bases unmatched: 9. There are 14 residues in the CDR3. The CDR3: CARQRGQGFYEQYF. CDR3 DNA: TGTGCCAGGCAGCGGGGACAGGGATTCTACGAGCAGTACTTC.

The chain is built from TRBV7-3 and TRBJ2-1, with D possibly being TRBD1 or TRBD2 (5 bases each). CDR3 length: 15 residues. CDR1 and CDR2 from the germline V gene are SGHTA and FQGTGA. The V and J ends lost 2 bases and 0 bases respectively, with 8 bases between them. The CDR3 nucleotides read TGTGCCAGCAGCTTAGGGGGTCACTCCTACAATGAGCAGTTCTTC. This gives the protein CASSLGGHSYNEQFF.

Concerning this clone: The identical CDR3 is also encoded by other nucleotide sequences in the sample. The V gene is TRBV27, the J gene TRBJ2-7; possibly TRBD2 for D (7 bases). Trimming took off 2 bases at V and 2 bases at J, with 10 bases between the two ends. The germline V gene has CDR1 MNHEY and CDR2 SMNVEV (reference sequence). The CDR3 is 14 amino acids. The CDR3 nucleotides read TGTGCCAGCAGTTTAGGGAGGGGGGCCTACGAGCAGTACTTC. Translated, it gives CASSLGRGAYEQYF.

V usage is TRBV19 and J usage is TRBJ2-3; possible D gene TRBD2, 6 bases. Germline V gene lookup returns CDR1 LNHDA and CDR2 SQIVND (reference sequence). The CDR3 is 15 residues long. Trimming removed 3 bases from V and 4 bases from J, with 14 bases in between. In nucleotides, the CDR3 is TGTGCCAGTAGTATTCGGGGGAGAGGGTCAGATACGCAGTATTTT. Amino acids: CASSIRGRGSDTQYF.

The chain joins TRBV7-2 to TRBJ2-5, with D possibly TRBD2 on 5 matching bases. The germline V and J ends were trimmed by 3 bases and 7 bases, with 18 bases remaining between them. This CDR3 is 15 amino acids long. Per the germline V gene, CDR1 is SGHTA and CDR2 is FQGNSA. In DNA, the CDR3 is TGTGCCAGCAGCTTCTCTTCGCCCCGCGGAGGGACCCAGTACTTC. This codes for CASSFSSPRGGTQYF.

The chain links TRBV30 to TRBJ2-2; the match to TRBD1 covers 8 bases. The CDR3 consists of 13 residues. The germline CDR1 and CDR2 sequences are GTSNPN and SVGIG (reference sequence). Trimming cost V 8 bases and J 0 bases; bases outside gene matches: 2. CDR3 sequence: CARDRSNTGELFF. For the CDR3, the DNA is TGTGCCAGGGACAGGTCGAACACCGGGGAGCTGTTTTTT.